Each of the 17 T cell receptor beta chains below was sequenced from the same sample in a study of shared clonotypes between healthy human individuals. Using immunoSEQ multiplex PCR, the repertoire was profiled, and TCRdb retains in-frame clones only, with some absent. The sample carries approximately 840,000 clones, about 96% recorded once. Positive CCR7 selection of CD45RO-negative cells yielded the naive CD8 cells, and terminally differentiated effector memory CD45RA+ cells were excluded. Sequencing was carried out using naive CD8+ T cells sorted from blood. The receptors here all came from a man aged 25-45 years in good health.

V usage is TRBV10-3 and J usage is TRBJ2-3, with TRBD2 as a possible D gene (6 bases). From germline, CDR1 is ENHRY and CDR2 SYGVKD. Trimming left V 0 bases short and J 2 bases short, with 21 bases between. The CDR3 consists of 19 residues. DNA for the CDR3: TGTGCCATCAGTGAGTCGGCCTTAGTGGTAGCGGAAAACACAGATACGCAGTATTTT. Protein product: CAISESALVVAENTDTQYF.

This chain uses TRBV28 with TRBJ2-3; TRBD2 might be the D (6 bases). The germline V gene has CDR1 MDHEN and CDR2 SYDVKM. CDR3 length: 15 residues. V lost 5 bases and J 1 base, leaving 13 bases between the germline ends. Here the CDR3 reads CASSIRGGGTDTQYF. CDR3 in DNA: TGTGCCAGCAGTATAAGGGGAGGCGGCACAGATACGCAGTATTTT.

V usage is TRBV10-3 and J usage is TRBJ2-7; possible D gene TRBD1, 6 bases. The CDR3 loop spans 13 amino acids. Trimming took off 5 bases at V and 2 bases at J, with 10 bases between the two ends. CDR1 and CDR2 (germline): ENHRY, SYGVKD. CDR3 amino acids: CAISRDTTYEQYF. In DNA form, the CDR3 reads TGTGCCATCAGTCGGGACACAACCTACGAGCAGTACTTC.

The chain has TRBV4-3 and TRBJ2-1; 8 nucleotides match TRBD2. Germline-derived CDR1 and CDR2 are LGHNA and YSLEER. Trimming cost V 3 bases and J 8 bases; bases outside gene matches: 12. The CDR3 totals 16 residues. The CDR3 spells CASSQDGTSGYDEQFF. DNA of the CDR3: TGCGCCAGCAGCCAGGACGGGACTAGTGGATACGATGAGCAGTTCTTC.

The V and J genes are TRBV10-3 and TRBJ2-1, with TRBD2 identical over 8 bases. The germline V gene encodes CDR1 ENHRY and CDR2 SYGVKD. The CDR3 has 14 amino acids. With V trimmed by 8 bases and J by 2 bases, 5 bases remained unmatched. Here the CDR3 reads CAISTGRAYNEQFF. The CDR3 bases are TGTGCCATCTCTACCGGGAGGGCCTACAATGAGCAGTTCTTC.

A few counts support this clone. CDR3 in amino acids: CASSDGGAAYGYTF. The CDR3 nucleotides are TGTGCCAGCAGTGACGGCGGGGCCGCCTATGGCTACACCTTC. The V and J genes are TRBV2 and TRBJ1-2; tentative D call: TRBD1 (5 bases). CDR1 and CDR2 (germline): SNHLY, FYNNEI. Trimming stripped 3 bases from V and 4 bases from J, with 12 bases between. The CDR3 is 14 amino acids.

This chain uses TRBV5-6 with TRBJ1-5; D is ambiguous. V lost 1 base and J lost 0, with 5 bases in between. Germline CDR1 is SGHDT and CDR2 is YYEEEE. This CDR3 has 14 amino acids. The CDR3 loop reads CASSLTDSNQPQHF. CDR3 nucleotides: TGTGCCAGCAGCTTGACAGATAGCAATCAGCCCCAGCATTTT. Using reference TRBV5-6 and TRBJ1-5 for the parts outside the CDR3, the full variable domain is DAGVTQSPTHLIKTRGQQVTLRCSPKSGHDTVSWYQQALGQGPQFIFQYYEEEERQRGNFPDRFSGHQFPNYSSELNVNALLLGDSALYLCASSLTDSNQPQHFGDGTRLSIL.

The chain links TRBV4-3 to TRBJ2-7, with unresolved D. The CDR3 is 15 amino acids. Germline CDR1 is LGHNA and CDR2 is YSLEER. V lost 2 bases and J 3 bases, leaving 14 bases between the germline ends. The CDR3 sequence: CASSQTLDEDYEQYF. The CDR3 region has the DNA TGCGCCAGCAGCCAAACCCTCGACGAAGACTACGAGCAGTACTTC.

This chain uses TRBV5-1 with TRBJ1-3, with D hard to call. CDR3 length: 13 residues. The germline V gene has CDR1 SGHRS and CDR2 YFSETQ. V lost 4 bases to trimming and J lost 7 bases, with 12 bases between them. The CDR3 here is CASSDSTENTIYF. Here the CDR3 DNA reads TGCGCCAGCAGCGACTCAACAGAGAACACCATATATTTT.

This rearrangement joins TRBV29-1 to TRBJ2-7; no clear D gene. The V end was cut by 4 bases, the J end by 2 bases, with 12 bases between. The CDR3 length is 13 residues. Germline V lookup: CDR1 SQVTM, CDR2 ANQGSEA. CDR3 DNA: TGCAGCGTTGGCTCAACCAATACCTACGAGCAGTACTTC. Encoded protein: CSVGSTNTYEQYF.

This chain links TRBV15 with TRBJ2-1; 9 nucleotides agree with TRBD2. V lost 5 bases, J lost 8 bases, and 7 bases stayed unmatched. CDR1 LNHNV and CDR2 YYDKDF come from the germline V gene (reference sequence). The length of the CDR3 is 14 residues. The CDR3 loop is CATSELAGADEQFF. The CDR3 nucleotides are TGTGCCACCAGCGAGTTAGCGGGAGCGGATGAGCAGTTCTTC.

CDR3 sequence: CASSVLGTDNEKLFF. The CDR3 coding sequence is TGTGCCAGCAGCGTACTTGGGACAGATAATGAAAAACTGTTTTTT. V gene TRBV9 combines with J gene TRBJ1-4, with 7 positions matching TRBD1. V trimming: 1 base; J trimming: 4 bases; junction bases outside the gene matches: 4. Germline V gene data show CDR1 as SGDLS and CDR2 as YYNGEE. The length of the CDR3 is 15 residues.

The chain combines TRBV6-5 with TRBJ2-7, with D possibly TRBD1 on 6 matching bases. This CDR3 contains 13 residues. Trimming shortened V by 4 bases and J by 4 bases, and 11 bases separated the two germline ends. CDR1 is MNHEY and CDR2 is SVGAGI in the germline V gene. DNA of the CDR3: TGTGCCAGCAGTTCGGACAGTTTGTACGAGCAGTACTTC. Protein product: CASSSDSLYEQYF.

In its sample, this clone was seen once. This sequence joins TRBV9 and TRBJ2-7, with D uncertain. CDR1 is SGDLS and CDR2 is YYNGEE in the germline V gene. The CDR3 consists of 14 residues. V lost 4 bases and J 1 base, leaving 12 bases between the germline ends. The CDR3 DNA reads as TGTGCCAGCAGCCCGAGAGGCTTGTCCTACGAGCAGTACTTC. Encoded protein: CASSPRGLSYEQYF.

The chain uses TRBV11-2 and TRBJ2-5; D may be TRBD1 or TRBD2 (5 bases each). The CDR3 covers 16 residues. V was shortened by 0 bases and J by 5 bases, with 16 bases between the two germline ends. CDR1 is SGHAT, CDR2 FQNNGV, per germline. The CDR3 reads CASSLEAWQGAETQYF. CDR3 sequence (DNA): TGTGCCAGCAGCTTAGAGGCGTGGCAGGGAGCGGAGACCCAGTACTTC. The whole variable domain, filled in from reference TRBV11-2 and TRBJ2-5, reads EAGVAQSPRYKIIEKRQSVAFWCNPISGHATLYWYQQILGQGPKLLIQFQNNGVVDDSQLPKDRFSAERLKGVDSTLKIQPAKLEDSAVYLCASSLEAWQGAETQYFGPGTRLLVL.

V gene TRBV7-9 combines with J gene TRBJ2-6; D gene unclear. CDR1 SEHNR and CDR2 FQNEAQ come from the germline V gene (reference sequence). This CDR3 spans 18 amino acids. The V gene lost 5 bases and the J gene lost 0 bases, with 17 bases spanning the gap. The CDR3 here is CASSPEHGALSGANVLTF. CDR3 bases: TGTGCCAGCAGCCCGGAACACGGAGCCCTCTCTGGGGCCAACGTCCTGACTTTC.

Points on this clone: This CDR3 is also generated by other DNA sequences in the sample. The gene calls are TRBV9 and TRBJ2-7; TRBD1 aligns across 9 bases. The CDR3 has 15 amino acids. The germline V gene encodes CDR1 SGDLS and CDR2 YYNGEE. The V gene end was trimmed by 3 bases and the J gene end by 2 bases; junction bases not matched to a gene: 6. The CDR3 loop reads CASSGRGDRAYEQYF. The CDR3 coding sequence is TGTGCCAGCAGCGGAAGGGGGGACAGGGCCTACGAGCAGTACTTC.